Below, 23 T cell receptor beta chains from the same sample are listed, as sequenced in a study of T cell responses to AZD1222 COVID-19 vaccine. Profiling relied on immunoSEQ multiplex PCR, and the TCRdb table lists in-frame clones only, not all of them. The sample lists about 110,000 clones; 92% were seen once. Sequenced here: peripheral blood, sampled 28 days after the second AZD1222 dose. The receptors shown here come from an adult who received the AZD1222 COVID-19 vaccine.

The rearrangement uses TRBV28 and TRBJ2-3; a possible D gene is TRBD1 (7 bases). Germline CDR1 and CDR2: MDHEN and SYDVKM. The length of the CDR3 is 15 residues. Trimming removed 3 bases at V and 3 bases at J, with 13 bases between. For the CDR3, the DNA is TGTGCCAGCAGTTTTGGGCCAGGGGGGACAGATACGCAGTATTTT. Its protein product is CASSFGPGGTDTQYF.

V and J are TRBV20-1 and TRBJ1-2, with D uncertain. Per the germline V gene, CDR1 is DFQATT and CDR2 is SNEGSKA (reference sequence). V lost 4 bases and J 8 bases, leaving 11 bases between the germline ends. There are 11 residues in the CDR3. For the CDR3, the DNA is TGCAGTGCTAACGGCCTCGGAGGCTACACCTTC. Its protein product is CSANGLGGYTF.

This chain uses TRBV25-1 with TRBJ1-2; possibly TRBD1 for D (6 bases). Trimming pared 3 bases from V and 1 base from J, leaving 12 bases between. Germline assignment: CDR1 MGHDK and CDR2 SYGVNS. The CDR3 is made up of 15 amino acids. The CDR3 is CASSDLSQGNYGYTF. CDR3 sequence (DNA): TGTGCCAGCAGTGACCTATCACAGGGTAACTATGGCTACACCTTC.

CDR3: CASSQSTSGIYEQYF. The CDR3 region has the DNA TGCGCCAGCAGCCAATCGACTAGCGGGATATACGAGCAGTACTTC. The chain uses TRBV4-1 and TRBJ2-7, with 11 bases matching TRBD2. CDR3 length: 15 amino acids. J was trimmed by 4 bases and V by 2 bases; bases with no gene match: 4. Germline lookup yields CDR1 MGHRA and CDR2 YSYEKL.

This chain connects TRBV5-1 to TRBJ1-1, with 7 bases fitting TRBD1. Germline lookup yields CDR1 SGHRS and CDR2 YFSETQ. After removal of 4 bases from V and 6 bases from J, the junction contained 15 bases not matched to a gene. This CDR3 spans 16 amino acids. CDR3 DNA sequence: TGCGCCAGCAGCCAATCAGGGTCGGCCCAGGGGGCTGAAGCTTTCTTT. Its protein product is CASSQSGSAQGAEAFF.

The chain recombines TRBV30 with TRBJ1-5; 7 bases agree with TRBD1. V lost 4 bases and J lost 4; bases outside the gene matches: 4. The CDR3 totals 13 residues. The germline CDR1 and CDR2 sequences are GTSNPN and SVGIG (reference sequence). The CDR3 protein is CAWTGTANQPQHF. The CDR3 bases are TGTGCCTGGACCGGGACAGCAAATCAGCCCCAGCATTTT.

The chain carries TRBV12-3 or TRBV12-4 and TRBJ2-7; TRBD1 agrees at 7 bases. The V gene end was trimmed by 6 bases and the J gene end by 6 bases; junction bases not matched to a gene: 5. The CDR3 contains 12 residues. CDR3 DNA: TGTGCCAGCAGAAAAAACAGGGGCGAGCAGTACTTC. Translating it yields CASRKNRGEQYF.

The rearrangement joins TRBV19 to TRBJ1-2; 9 bases line up with TRBD1. Looked up from germline, CDR1 is LNHDA and CDR2 is SQIVND (reference sequence). Unmatched junction bases numbered 8, after V lost 2 bases and J lost 7 bases. The CDR3 loop spans 15 amino acids. This CDR3 is CASSILSGTGSGYTF. The CDR3 region has the DNA TGTGCCAGTAGTATACTTTCCGGGACAGGGAGTGGCTACACCTTC.

The V and J genes are TRBV7-6 and TRBJ2-2; perhaps TRBD1 as D (6 bases). V dropped 5 bases and J dropped 5 bases, with 15 bases sitting between them. The germline V gene encodes CDR1 SGHVS and CDR2 FNYEAQ. The CDR3 extends over 15 amino acids. The CDR3 here is CASSPQQGITGELFF. CDR3 in DNA: TGTGCCAGCAGCCCCCAGCAGGGGATAACCGGGGAGCTGTTTTTT.

The V gene is TRBV7-9, the J gene TRBJ1-3; maybe TRBD1 (6 bases). The CDR3 is 17 residues long. Trimming pared 2 bases from V and 4 bases from J, leaving 18 bases between. Germline values: CDR1 SEHNR, CDR2 FQNEAQ (reference sequence). The CDR3 loop is CASSLPRGGLGGNTIYF. The CDR3, as DNA: TGTGCCAGCAGCTTACCCCGGGGGGGGCTTGGAGGAAACACCATATATTTT.

The V and J genes are TRBV12-5 and TRBJ1-1, with 10 bases lining up with TRBD1. The CDR3 has 19 amino acids. J gave up 4 bases and V 1 base, and 15 bases lay outside the gene matches. Germline assignment: CDR1 LGHNT and CDR2 FRNRAP. The CDR3 nucleotides are TGTGCTAGTGGTTTGGGTCCCGGGACAGGGGTGCAAATTGCCACTGAAGCTTTCTTT. Translation: CASGLGPGTGVQIATEAFF.

V is TRBV4-1 and J is TRBJ2-2, with TRBD1 as a possible D gene (6 bases). The germline V gene has CDR1 MGHRA and CDR2 YSYEKL. The ends were cut back, 1 base at V and 5 bases at J, with 11 bases in the middle. The CDR3 is 15 residues long. The CDR3: CASSQGHRETGELFF. The DNA for the CDR3 is TGCGCCAGCAGCCAAGGGCACAGGGAGACCGGGGAGCTGTTTTTT.

Here the CDR3 reads CASSTGLFRGQYF. The CDR3 DNA is TGTGCCAGTAGTACGGGACTGTTTAGAGGGCAGTACTTC. V and J are TRBV19 and TRBJ2-7; TRBD2 is a possible D gene (6 bases). Between the trimmed V and J ends, which lost 4 bases and 9 bases, there was a span of 16 bases. CDR3 size: 13 residues. Germline loops: CDR1 LNHDA, CDR2 SQIVND (reference sequence).

The chain couples TRBV3-1 (or the pseudogene TRBV3-2) to TRBJ2-7, with a tentative D call TRBD1 (5 bases). Germline assignment: CDR1 LGHDT and CDR2 YNNKEL (reference sequence). V was shortened by 3 bases and J by 9 bases, with 12 bases between the two germline ends. This CDR3 is built from 12 residues. The CDR3 DNA reads TGTGCCAGCAGCCAGGACACCGGGCGGCAGTACTTC. Protein: CASSQDTGRQYF.

The V gene is TRBV7-3, the J gene TRBJ2-5; perhaps TRBD2 as D (5 bases). Trimming pared 5 bases from V and 5 bases from J, leaving 18 bases between. Germline CDR1 SGHTA, CDR2 FQGTGA. This CDR3 comprises 15 residues. Here the CDR3 DNA reads TGTGCCAGCAGCCGGTGGCGAAAGGAGCGGGAGACCCAGTACTTC. Translating it yields CASSRWRKERETQYF.

The chain couples TRBV15 to TRBJ2-2, with no clear D. CDR3 length: 13 amino acids. Between the trimmed V and J ends, which lost 8 bases and 7 bases, there was a span of 14 bases. The germline V gene has CDR1 LNHNV and CDR2 YYDKDF (reference sequence). Here the CDR3 reads CATRQSLDGELFF. The CDR3 bases are TGTGCCACCCGCCAGAGTTTGGACGGGGAGCTGTTTTTT.

The CDR3 sequence: CASLGSSGPSYEQYF. The CDR3 DNA sequence: TGTGCCAGCTTAGGGTCTAGCGGGCCCTCCTACGAGCAGTACTTC. The chain has TRBV28 and TRBJ2-7, with 8 positions matching TRBD2. The CDR3 spans 15 residues. V shed 8 bases and J 0 bases; nucleotides not matched to a gene: 9. Germline loops: CDR1 MDHEN, CDR2 SYDVKM. The whole variable domain, filled in from reference TRBV28 and TRBJ2-7, reads DVKVTQSSRYLVKRTGEKVFLECVQDMDHENMFWYRQDPGLGLRLIYFSYDVKMKEKGDIPEGYSVSREKKERFSLILESASTNQTSMYLCASLGSSGPSYEQYFGPGTRLTVT.

The rearrangement links TRBV2 to TRBJ2-1, with D possibly TRBD2 on 5 matching bases. V was pared by 4 bases and J by 7 bases, with 8 bases between. The V gene's germline CDR1 is SNHLY and CDR2 FYNNEI. The CDR3 runs to 12 residues. The DNA of the CDR3 is TGTGCCAGCAGTGGACTATCTAATGAGCAGTTCTTC. Its protein product is CASSGLSNEQFF.

This clone was seen only once. The CDR3, as DNA: TGTGCCAGCAGCCCCCGGAGAAACTATGGCTACACCTTC. Its protein product is CASSPRRNYGYTF. The chain joins TRBV27 to TRBJ1-2; D not resolved. CDR1 and CDR2 from the germline V gene are MNHEY and SMNVEV (reference sequence). V gave up 6 bases and J gave up 2 bases, with 10 bases separating them. The CDR3 runs 13 residues.

V is TRBV29-1 and J is TRBJ1-1; D gene uncertain. Trimming removed 7 bases from V and 0 bases from J, with 12 bases in between. Germline V gene sequence: CDR1 SQVTM, CDR2 ANQGSEA. The CDR3 covers 13 residues. The CDR3 sequence: CSAAKVLNTEAFF. CDR3 coding DNA: TGCAGCGCTGCCAAAGTACTGAACACTGAAGCTTTCTTT.

This clone was detected once. The V call is TRBV7-3, the J call TRBJ2-7, with D possibly being TRBD1 (5 bases). Trimming took 2 bases from V and 3 from J, leaving 11 bases between them. The CDR3 has 14 amino acids. Germline assignment: CDR1 SGHTA and CDR2 FQGTGA. The CDR3 protein is CASSLEPGNYEQYF. DNA of the CDR3: TGTGCCAGCAGCTTAGAGCCAGGGAACTACGAGCAGTACTTC.

J is TRBJ2-1 and V is TRBV5-1, with TRBD2 matching 14 bases. The J segment lost 12 bases and the V segment lost 5 bases, leaving 7 bases of the junction unmatched. CDR3 size: 14 residues. CDR1 is SGHRS, CDR2 YFSETQ, per germline. This CDR3 reads CASRTGLAGEGQFF. CDR3 in DNA: TGCGCCAGCAGAACGGGACTAGCGGGAGAAGGGCAGTTCTTC.

The V and J genes are TRBV7-9 and TRBJ1-2; weak D call: TRBD1 (5 bases). The CDR3 contains 15 residues. V was pared by 4 bases and J by 6 bases, with 18 bases between. The V gene's germline CDR1 is SEHNR and CDR2 FQNEAQ (reference sequence). The chain's CDR3 is CASSSNKGPSHGYTF. CDR3 sequence (DNA): TGTGCCAGCAGCTCCAACAAGGGACCGAGCCATGGCTACACCTTC.